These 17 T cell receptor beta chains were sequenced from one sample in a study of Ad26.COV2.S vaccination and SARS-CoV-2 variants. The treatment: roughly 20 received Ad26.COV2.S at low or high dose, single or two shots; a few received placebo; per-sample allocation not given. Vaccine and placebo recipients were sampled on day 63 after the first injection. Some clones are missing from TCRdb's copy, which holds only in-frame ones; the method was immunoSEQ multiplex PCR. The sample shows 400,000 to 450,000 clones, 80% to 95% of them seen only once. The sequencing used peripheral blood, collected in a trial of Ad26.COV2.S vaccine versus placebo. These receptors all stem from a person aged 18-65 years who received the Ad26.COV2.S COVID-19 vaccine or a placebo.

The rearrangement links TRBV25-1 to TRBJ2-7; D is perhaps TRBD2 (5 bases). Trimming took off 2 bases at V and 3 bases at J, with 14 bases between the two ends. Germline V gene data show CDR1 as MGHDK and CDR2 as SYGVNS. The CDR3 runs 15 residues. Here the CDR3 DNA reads TGTGCCAGCAGTGAACCAACGTCGGGGATCTACGAGCAGTACTTC. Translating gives CASSEPTSGIYEQYF.

This chain's CDR3 is CASSYLGASGHYEQYF. CDR3 sequence (DNA): TGTGCCAGCAGTTACCTTGGGGCTAGCGGCCACTACGAGCAGTACTTC. The chain couples TRBV6-6 to TRBJ2-7, with TRBD2 matching over 7 bases. This CDR3 has 16 amino acids. CDR1 is MNHNY and CDR2 is SVGAGI in the germline V gene (reference sequence). The J segment lost 3 bases and the V segment lost 2 bases, leaving 10 bases of the junction unmatched.

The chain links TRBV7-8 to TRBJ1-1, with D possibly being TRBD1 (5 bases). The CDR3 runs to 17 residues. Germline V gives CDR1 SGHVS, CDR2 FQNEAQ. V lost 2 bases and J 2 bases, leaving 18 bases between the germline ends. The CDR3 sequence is CASSLSRSRGGNTEAFF. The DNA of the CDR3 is TGTGCCAGCAGCTTATCGCGGAGTAGGGGAGGAAACACTGAAGCTTTCTTT.

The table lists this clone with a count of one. The CDR3 DNA reads as TGTGCCAGCAGCGTAGGAGGGGGGCAGGGGGATCAGCCCCAGCATTTT. It translates to CASSVGGGQGDQPQHF. V and J are TRBV9 and TRBJ1-5; 7 bases fit TRBD1. The CDR3 loop spans 16 amino acids. Unmatched junction bases numbered 8, after V lost 0 bases and J lost 5 bases. CDR1 is SGDLS, CDR2 YYNGEE, per germline.

The CDR3 is CASSEGTGGDVGGYTF. The CDR3 nucleotides read TGTGCCAGCAGTGAAGGGACAGGGGGCGACGTGGGTGGCTACACCTTC. The rearrangement joins TRBV2 to TRBJ1-2, with 11 bases lining up with TRBD1. This CDR3 has 16 amino acids. Germline V gene data show CDR1 as SNHLY and CDR2 as FYNNEI. With 1 base clipped from V and 7 bases from J, the junction kept 8 bases outside the gene matches.

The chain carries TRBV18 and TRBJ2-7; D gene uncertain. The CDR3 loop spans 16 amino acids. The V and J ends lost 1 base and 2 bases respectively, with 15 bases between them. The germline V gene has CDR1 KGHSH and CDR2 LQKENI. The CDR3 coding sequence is TGTGCCAGCTCACCACTGGTCGGACCGTTAACCTACGAGCAGTACTTC. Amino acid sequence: CASSPLVGPLTYEQYF.

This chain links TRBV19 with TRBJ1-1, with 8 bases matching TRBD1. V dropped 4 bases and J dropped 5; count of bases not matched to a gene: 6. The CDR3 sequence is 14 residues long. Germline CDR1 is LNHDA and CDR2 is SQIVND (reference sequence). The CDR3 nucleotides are TGTGCCAGTAGTACCCGACAGGGGAGGACTGAAGCTTTCTTT. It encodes CASSTRQGRTEAFF.

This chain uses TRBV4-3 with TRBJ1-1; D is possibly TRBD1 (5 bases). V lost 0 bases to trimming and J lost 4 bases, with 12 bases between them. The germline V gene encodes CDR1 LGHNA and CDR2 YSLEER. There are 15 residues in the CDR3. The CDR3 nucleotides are TGCGCCAGCAGCCAAGAACAGGACGGGAGCACTGAAGCTTTCTTT. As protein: CASSQEQDGSTEAFF.

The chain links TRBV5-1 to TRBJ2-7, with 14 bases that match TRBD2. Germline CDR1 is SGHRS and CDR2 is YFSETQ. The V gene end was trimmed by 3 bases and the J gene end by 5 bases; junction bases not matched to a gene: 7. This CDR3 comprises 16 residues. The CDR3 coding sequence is TGCGCCAGCAGCTCGCGGGGGACTAGCGGGAGAAACGAGCAGTACTTC. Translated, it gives CASSSRGTSGRNEQYF.

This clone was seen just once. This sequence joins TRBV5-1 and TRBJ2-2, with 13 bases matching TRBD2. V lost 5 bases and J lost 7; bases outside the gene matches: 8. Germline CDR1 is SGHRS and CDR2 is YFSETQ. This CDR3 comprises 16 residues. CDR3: CASRPGLAGILGELFF. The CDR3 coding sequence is TGCGCCAGCAGACCGGGACTAGCGGGGATCCTCGGGGAGCTGTTTTTT.

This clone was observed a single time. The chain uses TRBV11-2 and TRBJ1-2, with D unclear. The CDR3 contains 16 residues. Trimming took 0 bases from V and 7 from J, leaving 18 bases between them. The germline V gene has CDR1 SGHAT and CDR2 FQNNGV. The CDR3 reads CASSLELTEGRGGYTF. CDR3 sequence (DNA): TGTGCCAGCAGCTTAGAGTTAACGGAAGGTCGGGGTGGCTACACCTTC.

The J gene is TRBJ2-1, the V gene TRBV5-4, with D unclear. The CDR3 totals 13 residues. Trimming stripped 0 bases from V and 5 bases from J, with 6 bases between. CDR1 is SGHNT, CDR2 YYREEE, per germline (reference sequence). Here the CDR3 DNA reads TGTGCCAGCAGCTTGGCGGCGAACAATGAGCAGTTCTTC. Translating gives CASSLAANNEQFF. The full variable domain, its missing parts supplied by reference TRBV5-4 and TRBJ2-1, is ETGVTQSPTHLIKTRGQQVTLRCSSQSGHNTVSWYQQALGQGPQFIFQYYREEENGRGNFPPRFSGLQFPNYSSELNVNALELDDSALYLCASSLAANNEQFFGPGTRLTVL.

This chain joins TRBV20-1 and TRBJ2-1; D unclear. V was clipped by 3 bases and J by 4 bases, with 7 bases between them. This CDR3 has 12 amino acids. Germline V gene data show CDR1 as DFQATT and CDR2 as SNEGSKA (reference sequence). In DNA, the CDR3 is TGCAGTGCTAGTCCAAGATACAATGAGCAGTTCTTC. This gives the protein CSASPRYNEQFF.

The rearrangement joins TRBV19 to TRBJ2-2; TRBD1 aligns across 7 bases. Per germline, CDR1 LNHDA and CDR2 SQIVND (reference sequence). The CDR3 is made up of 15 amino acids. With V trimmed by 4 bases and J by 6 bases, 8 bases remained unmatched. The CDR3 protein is CASSTGTVPAGELFF. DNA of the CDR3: TGTGCCAGTAGTACCGGGACAGTCCCCGCCGGGGAGCTGTTTTTT. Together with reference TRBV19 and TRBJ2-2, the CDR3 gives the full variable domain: DGGITQSPKYLFRKEGQNVTLSCEQNLNHDAMYWYRQDPGQGLRLIYYSQIVNDFQKGDIAEGYSVSREKKESFPLTVTSAQKNPTAFYLCASSTGTVPAGELFFGEGSRLTVL.

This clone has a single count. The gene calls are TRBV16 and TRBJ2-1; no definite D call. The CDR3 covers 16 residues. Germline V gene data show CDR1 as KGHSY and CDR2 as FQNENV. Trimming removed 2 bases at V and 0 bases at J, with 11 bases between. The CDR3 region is CASSQGRLSSYNEQFF. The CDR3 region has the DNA TGTGCCAGCAGCCAAGGACGGTTAAGCTCCTACAATGAGCAGTTCTTC.

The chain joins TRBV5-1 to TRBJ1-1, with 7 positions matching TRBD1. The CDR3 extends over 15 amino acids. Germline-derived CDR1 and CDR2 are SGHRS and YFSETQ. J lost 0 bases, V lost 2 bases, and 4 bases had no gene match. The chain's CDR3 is CASSFQGVMNTEAFF. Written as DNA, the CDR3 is TGCGCCAGCAGCTTTCAGGGGGTAATGAACACTGAAGCTTTCTTT.

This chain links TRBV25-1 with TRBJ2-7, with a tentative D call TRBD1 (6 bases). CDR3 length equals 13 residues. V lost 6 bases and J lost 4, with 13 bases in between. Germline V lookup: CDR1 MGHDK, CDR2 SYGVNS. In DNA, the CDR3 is TGTGCCAGCAGCCGATCAGGGGATTACGAGCAGTACTTC. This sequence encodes CASSRSGDYEQYF.